This passage covers 16 T cell receptor beta chains from one sample sequenced in a study of technical replicates of blood from several donors. Assay: immunoSEQ multiplex PCR; the TCRdb copy retains only in-frame clones and omits some. The sample carries some 76,000 clones, approximately 98% recorded once. Sequenced input: T cells isolated from PBMCs. The receptors were sampled from a human donor in good health.

This clone was seen only once. The gene calls are TRBV5-1 and TRBJ2-1; D possibly corresponds to TRBD2 (6 bases). The CDR3 runs 12 residues. CDR1 and CDR2 from the germline V gene are SGHRS and YFSETQ. Trimming shortened V by 7 bases and J by 6 bases, and 11 bases separated the two germline ends. The CDR3 region is CASSEGRNEQFF. The CDR3, as DNA: TGCGCCAGCTCGGAGGGTCGCAATGAGCAGTTCTTC.

CDR3 in amino acids: CASSPVPGQGNYGYTF. In DNA, the CDR3 is TGTGCCAGTAGCCCTGTCCCGGGACAGGGAAACTATGGCTACACCTTC. The V gene is TRBV19, the J gene TRBJ1-2; 9 bases map to TRBD1. There are 16 residues in the CDR3. The V and J ends lost 6 bases and 2 bases, in that order; junction bases with no gene match: 10. Germline V gene sequence: CDR1 LNHDA, CDR2 SQIVND (reference sequence).

V and J are TRBV5-6 and TRBJ2-1; 9 bases line up with TRBD2. CDR1 is SGHDT, CDR2 YYEEEE, per germline. V dropped 0 bases and J dropped 2; count of bases not matched to a gene: 6. This CDR3 has 17 residues. The CDR3, as DNA: TGTGCCAGCAGCTTGGTTAGTCTAGCGGGACCCTACAATGAGCAGTTCTTC. Translation: CASSLVSLAGPYNEQFF.

The chain recombines TRBV30 with TRBJ1-5; D is uncertain. The CDR3 has 12 residues. Germline CDR1 GTSNPN, CDR2 SVGIG (reference sequence). The ends were cut back, 5 bases at V and 9 bases at J, with 14 bases in the middle. The CDR3 sequence: CAWGTNQAPQHF. The CDR3 region has the DNA TGTGCCTGGGGTACTAATCAAGCGCCCCAGCATTTT.

The chain is built from TRBV4-1 and TRBJ2-7, with D perhaps matching TRBD2 (5 bases). The CDR3 has 14 residues. Germline V gene data show CDR1 as MGHRA and CDR2 as YSYEKL. V lost 0 bases and J 4 bases, leaving 10 bases between the germline ends. The CDR3 region is CASSQDWRVYEQYF. The CDR3 DNA reads TGCGCCAGCAGCCAAGACTGGCGGGTATACGAGCAGTACTTC.

As for this clone: One end of the junction fails to match germline, which may point to a read error. This chain joins TRBV7-9 and TRBJ2-1; D might be TRBD2 (5 bases). This CDR3 has 16 residues. The V gene's germline CDR1 is SEHNR and CDR2 FQNEAQ (reference sequence). CDR3 sequence reads: CASSVARGSGYNEQFF. The CDR3 DNA follows: TGTGCCAGCAGCGTAGCCCGAGGGAGCGGCTACAATGAGCAGTTCTTC.

The chain combines TRBV27 with TRBJ2-1, with a possible D match to TRBD2 (5 bases). The ends were cut back, 10 bases at V and 10 bases at J, with 17 bases in the middle. The germline V gene has CDR1 MNHEY and CDR2 SMNVEV (reference sequence). The CDR3 runs to 12 residues. The CDR3 coding sequence is TGTGCCACCCGGGGTCCACGCGCGGAGCAGTTCTTC. Translated, it gives CATRGPRAEQFF.

This clone was seen a single time. This chain joins TRBV5-1 and TRBJ2-7; tentatively, D is TRBD1 (5 bases). With 3 bases removed from V and 3 bases from J, the gap between germline ends came to 13 bases. Germline-derived CDR1 and CDR2 are SGHRS and YFSETQ. The CDR3 extends over 14 amino acids. DNA of the CDR3: TGCGCCAGCAGCTCCCTGGGCAGGGACTACGAGCAGTACTTC. This codes for CASSSLGRDYEQYF.

This chain connects TRBV29-1 to TRBJ2-1, with 9 bases lining up with TRBD2. The junction had 10 bases not matched to a gene; V was cut back by 5 bases and J by 5 bases. CDR3 length: 15 amino acids. Germline assignment: CDR1 SQVTM and CDR2 ANQGSEA. This CDR3 is CSVYRVAGVHNEQFF. CDR3 sequence (DNA): TGCAGCGTTTATAGAGTAGCGGGAGTTCACAATGAGCAGTTCTTC.

The chain uses TRBV10-3 and TRBJ1-1; D possibly corresponds to TRBD1 (6 bases). Trimming cost V 4 bases and J 8 bases, with 8 bases left between them. Germline V gene lookup returns CDR1 ENHRY and CDR2 SYGVKD. This CDR3 contains 11 residues. The CDR3 region has the DNA TGTGCCATCAGTGTTACAGGGGAAGCTTTCTTT. Protein product: CAISVTGEAFF.

This chain links TRBV10-3 with TRBJ2-7; D might be TRBD2 (7 bases). Germline V CDR1 and CDR2: ENHRY, SYGVKD. V lost 8 bases and J 2 bases, leaving 16 bases between the germline ends. The CDR3 is 14 residues long. The CDR3, as DNA: TGTGCCATCCGAGGGGGGGGACAAGCCTACGAGCAGTACTTC. Protein: CAIRGGGQAYEQYF.

The V gene is TRBV30, the J gene TRBJ2-1; TRBD2 matches at 13 bases. Per the germline V gene, CDR1 is GTSNPN and CDR2 is SVGIG (reference sequence). The CDR3 contains 17 residues. The junction had 10 bases not matched to a gene; V was cut back by 4 bases and J by 4 bases. As DNA, the CDR3 is TGTGCCTGGACCCCGGACCCGGGACTAGCGGGGTACAATGAGCAGTTCTTC. Translated: CAWTPDPGLAGYNEQFF. The whole variable domain, remainder taken from reference TRBV30 and TRBJ2-1, is SQTIHQWPATLVQPVGSPLSLECTVEGTSNPNLYWYRQAAGRGLQLLFYSVGIGQISSEVPQNLSASRPQDRQFILSSKKLLLSDSGFYLCAWTPDPGLAGYNEQFFGPGTRLTVL.

For this clone: The same CDR3 also results from other DNA sequences found in this sample. The J gene is TRBJ2-1, the V gene TRBV5-1, with 8 nucleotides matching TRBD2. The CDR3 has 16 amino acids. J was trimmed by 4 bases and V by 4 bases; bases with no gene match: 10. CDR1 and CDR2 (germline): SGHRS, YFSETQ. CDR3 in amino acids: CASSPTGTSSYNEQFF. For the CDR3, the DNA is TGCGCCAGCAGCCCCACAGGGACTAGTTCTTACAATGAGCAGTTCTTC.

V usage is TRBV7-2 and J usage is TRBJ2-7, with 7 bases lining up with TRBD2. There are 14 residues in the CDR3. The germline V gene has CDR1 SGHTA and CDR2 FQGNSA. The V and J ends lost 3 bases and 5 bases, in that order; junction bases with no gene match: 7. The chain's CDR3 is CASSFTSAAHEQYF. The DNA of the CDR3 is TGTGCCAGCAGCTTTACTAGCGCCGCCCACGAGCAGTACTTC.

The rearrangement links TRBV6-6 to TRBJ2-5; D is undetermined. The V and J ends lost 7 bases and 0 bases respectively, with 9 bases between them. CDR3 length: 13 amino acids. The germline V gene has CDR1 MNHNY and CDR2 SVGAGI (reference sequence). The CDR3 region is CASKRGDQETQYF. CDR3 coding DNA: TGTGCCAGCAAGCGCGGAGACCAAGAGACCCAGTACTTC.

This sequence joins TRBV6-5 and TRBJ2-3; TRBD2 aligns across 14 bases. This CDR3 spans 16 amino acids. Germline V CDR1 and CDR2: MNHEY, SVGAGI. Trimming at V came to 2 bases and at J to 5 bases, leaving 3 bases not matched to a gene. Written as DNA, the CDR3 is TGTGCCAGCAGTTACAGTGGGACTAGCGGGGGAGATACGCAGTATTTT. Protein product: CASSYSGTSGGDTQYF.